Here is one T cell receptor (beta chain) with its context. Its antigen is still unknown. Germline V gene lookup returns CDR1 LGHDT and CDR2 YNNKEL (reference sequence). V was clipped by 1 base and J by 5 bases, with 20 bases between them. The CDR3 length is 17 residues. The sample is drawn from a study of response to subunit inactivated influenza vaccine. Study observations and caveats: Each seasonal flu vaccination may recruit only limited new T cells, authors suggested.

Via MiXCR, TCRdb re-called the RT-PCR reads, giving one row per CDR3 protein. The sample has 650,000 to 800,000 distinct CDR3 sequences; around 20% are singletons. This specimen was PBMCs from blood, taken more than 4 days after vaccination. This sequence joins TRBV3-1 and TRBJ2-5; D gene ambiguous. The receptor's source is a man aged 50 or older who received an inactivated influenza vaccine. The CDR3 protein is CASSQGILLTGSETQYF. As DNA, the CDR3 is TGTGCCAGCAGCCAAGGAATTTTGCTGACTGGCTCTGAGACCCAGTACTTC.